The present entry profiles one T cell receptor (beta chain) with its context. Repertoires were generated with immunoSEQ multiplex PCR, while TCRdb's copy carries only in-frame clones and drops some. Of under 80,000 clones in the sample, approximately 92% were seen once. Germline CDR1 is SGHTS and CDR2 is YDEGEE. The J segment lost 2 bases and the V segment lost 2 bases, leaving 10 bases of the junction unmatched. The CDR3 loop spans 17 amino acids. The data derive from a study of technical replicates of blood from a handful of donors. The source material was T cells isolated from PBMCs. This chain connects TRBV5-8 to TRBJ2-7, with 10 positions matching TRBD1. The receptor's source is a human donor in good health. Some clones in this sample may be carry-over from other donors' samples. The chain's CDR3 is CASSFRDRGAVAYEQYF. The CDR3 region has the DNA TGTGCCAGCAGCTTCCGGGACAGGGGAGCGGTGGCCTACGAGCAGTACTTC.